This TCR beta chain originates from a study of shared clonotypes between healthy human individuals. Study in general: The study enrolled a couple of women and a few men aged 18 to 49.

The naive CD8 population came from CD45RO-negative cells selected for CCR7, without terminally differentiated effector memory CD45RA+ cells. Donors were healthy HIV-negative adults without recently reported acute infections or vaccinations. This clone occurred once. Its matching antigen is unknown. Sequenced by immunoSEQ multiplex PCR; TCRdb stores in-frame clones only, minus some. The repertoire holds approximately 810,000 clones, with around 93% as singletons. Study-level results: Clonotype sharing across a few donors was observed for around 4.8% of naive CD4 clonotypes. Among the subsets, naive ones generally showed larger estimated richness than memory ones.

The sequencing input was naive CD8+ T cells sorted from blood. This sequence originates from a man younger than 45 in good health.

The CDR3 bases are TGTGCCAGCAGCGTAGTCTCAGGGAATGGCTACACCTTC. It encodes CASSVVSGNGYTF. The chain employs TRBV9 and TRBJ1-2, with D perhaps matching TRBD1 (5 bases). This CDR3 contains 13 residues. V was cut by 0 bases and J by 6 bases, with 9 bases left in between. Germline CDR1 and CDR2: SGDLS and YYNGEE.